Following are 20 T cell receptor beta chains from one sample sequenced in a study of shared clonotypes between healthy human individuals. Some clones are missing from TCRdb's copy, which holds only in-frame ones; the method was immunoSEQ multiplex PCR. The table has 330,000 or so clones, roughly 70% seen once. Sequencing was performed on memory CD4+ T cells sorted from blood. Subset in this sample: CD45RA-negative fraction. These receptors were obtained from a man under 40 in good health.

This chain links TRBV2 with TRBJ1-1; a weak D match, TRBD1 (5 bases). CDR3 length: 15 residues. The germline V gene has CDR1 SNHLY and CDR2 FYNNEI. The V gene lost 6 bases and the J gene lost 7 bases, with 21 bases spanning the gap. CDR3 DNA: TGTGCCAGCAGAGCGACCAAGGGGCCGCAATTTGAAGCTTTCTTT. It codes for CASRATKGPQFEAFF.

The V gene is TRBV9, the J gene TRBJ2-7, with 7 nucleotides matching TRBD2. This CDR3 comprises 17 residues. Germline lookup yields CDR1 SGDLS and CDR2 YYNGEE. The V gene end was trimmed by 0 bases and the J gene end by 7 bases; junction bases not matched to a gene: 16. CDR3 sequence reads: CASSVGAGRTPTEEQYF. As DNA, the CDR3 is TGTGCCAGCAGCGTAGGAGCGGGAAGGACCCCGACTGAAGAGCAGTACTTC.

The CDR3 DNA reads TGCGCCAGCAGCCTGAGGGGGCTCAGTAAGGATACGCAGTATTTT. Translating gives CASSLRGLSKDTQYF. The chain recombines TRBV5-1 with TRBJ2-3, with TRBD1 matching 7 bases. The J segment lost 6 bases and the V segment lost 4 bases, leaving 11 bases of the junction unmatched. Germline CDR1 SGHRS, CDR2 YFSETQ. This CDR3 comprises 15 residues. The whole variable domain, remainder taken from reference TRBV5-1 and TRBJ2-3, is KAGVTQTPRYLIKTRGQQVTLSCSPISGHRSVSWYQQTPGQGLQFLFEYFSETQRNKGNFPGRFSGRQFSNSRSEMNVSTLELGDSALYLCASSLRGLSKDTQYFGPGTRLTVL.

V usage is TRBV18 and J usage is TRBJ2-5; 8 bases match TRBD1. With V trimmed by 3 bases and J by 3 bases, 24 bases remained unmatched. Germline-derived CDR1 and CDR2 are KGHSH and LQKENI. The CDR3 length is 21 residues. Here the CDR3 reads CASSPRASRHGRGQRKETQYF. In nucleotides, the CDR3 is TGTGCCAGCTCACCTCGGGCCAGTCGGCACGGCAGGGGGCAAAGAAAAGAGACCCAGTACTTC. Full variable domain (remainder filled in from reference TRBV18 and TRBJ2-5): NAGVMQNPRHLVRRRGQEARLRCSPMKGHSHVYWYRQLPEEGLKFMVYLQKENIIDESGMPKERFSAEFPKEGPSILRIQQVVRGDSAAYFCASSPRASRHGRGQRKETQYFGPGTRLLVL.

The chain has TRBV28 and TRBJ1-2, with a tentative D call TRBD1 (5 bases). V lost 5 bases and J 2 bases, leaving 15 bases between the germline ends. Germline V gene sequence: CDR1 MDHEN, CDR2 SYDVKM. The CDR3 runs to 15 residues. CDR3 nucleotide sequence: TGTGCCAGCAGTGTTCGACAGTTAATAAACTATGGCTACACCTTC. Residues: CASSVRQLINYGYTF.

The chain combines TRBV27 with TRBJ1-5; D is unresolved. This CDR3 region has 12 residues. The germline V and J ends were trimmed by 4 bases and 6 bases, with 7 bases remaining between them. The germline V gene has CDR1 MNHEY and CDR2 SMNVEV (reference sequence). CDR3 sequence: CASSSRFQPQHF. The CDR3 DNA reads TGTGCCAGCAGTTCGAGGTTTCAGCCCCAGCATTTT.

In DNA, the CDR3 is TGTGCCAGCAGCTTAGGAGGCAGGGGAGAAGATACGCAGTATTTT. Translated, it gives CASSLGGRGEDTQYF. This chain uses TRBV11-3 with TRBJ2-3, with D possibly matching TRBD1 (6 bases). V lost 1 base and J lost 5, with 13 bases in between. The CDR3 extends over 15 amino acids. Germline lookup yields CDR1 SGHNT and CDR2 YENEEA.

Only one count was recorded for this clone. This chain joins TRBV5-5 and TRBJ2-5; D is undetermined. V was trimmed by 0 bases and J by 3 bases, leaving 9 bases between them. The germline V gene encodes CDR1 SGHKS and CDR2 YYEKEE (reference sequence). The CDR3 totals 14 residues. This CDR3 reads CASSLGQIKETQYF. The CDR3 bases are TGTGCCAGCAGCTTGGGCCAGATTAAAGAGACCCAGTACTTC.

The chain combines TRBV6-1 with TRBJ1-5; TRBD1 aligns across 8 bases. The germline gives CDR1 MNHNS, CDR2 SASEGT. The CDR3 has 14 residues. V was pared by 6 bases and J by 6 bases, with 7 bases of the junction left unmatched. The CDR3 spells CASSQDRVGQPQHF. The CDR3 bases are TGTGCCAGCAGCCAGGACAGGGTCGGTCAGCCCCAGCATTTT.

The chain is built from TRBV6-5 and TRBJ2-5; D unresolved. V was clipped by 0 bases and J by 7 bases, with 9 bases between them. The germline gives CDR1 MNHEY, CDR2 SVGAGI. CDR3 size: 13 residues. The CDR3: CASSYSSPGTQYF. DNA of the CDR3: TGTGCCAGCAGTTACTCGAGCCCAGGGACCCAGTACTTC.

The chain combines TRBV7-8 with TRBJ2-1, with unresolved D. V gave up 2 bases and J gave up 7 bases, with 15 bases separating them. CDR1 and CDR2 (germline): SGHVS, FQNEAQ. The CDR3 has 15 amino acids. The CDR3 here is CASSLRPLTRNEQFF. CDR3 DNA sequence: TGTGCCAGCAGCTTAAGACCCCTGACGCGGAATGAGCAGTTCTTC. The full variable domain, rest sourced from reference TRBV7-8 and TRBJ2-1, is GAGVSQSPRYKVAKRGQDVALRCDPISGHVSLFWYQQALGQGPEFLTYFQNEAQLDKSGLPSDRFFAERPEGSVSTLKIQRTQQEDSAVYLCASSLRPLTRNEQFFGPGTRLTVL.

Written as DNA, the CDR3 is TGTGCCAGCAGGACGACAGCGCTCTATGGCTACACCTTC. Amino acid sequence: CASRTTALYGYTF. The chain has TRBV6-1 and TRBJ1-2; weak D call: TRBD1 (5 bases). CDR1 MNHNS and CDR2 SASEGT come from the germline V gene. There are 13 residues in the CDR3. With 6 bases removed from V and 4 bases from J, the gap between germline ends came to 12 bases.

The chain employs TRBV6-5 and TRBJ2-5; 7 bases are shared with TRBD1. V dropped 6 bases and J dropped 1; count of bases not matched to a gene: 8. From germline, CDR1 is MNHEY and CDR2 SVGAGI. The CDR3 is 15 amino acids. The DNA for the CDR3 is TGTGCCAGCAGATATGCCCGACAGGGCCAAGAGACCCAGTACTTC. It specifies CASRYARQGQETQYF.

This sequence joins TRBV10-3 and TRBJ2-1; D is unresolved. Germline V gene lookup returns CDR1 ENHRY and CDR2 SYGVKD. The CDR3 consists of 13 residues. Trimming took 7 bases from V and 3 from J, leaving 10 bases between them. The CDR3 bases are TGTGCCATCACTCCGGACGACTACAATGAGCAGTTCTTC. Translating gives CAITPDDYNEQFF.

This clone was seen only a few times. The chain couples TRBV29-1 to TRBJ2-7; no definite D call. V was pared by 0 bases and J by 4 bases, with 7 bases between. The CDR3 has 12 residues. Looked up from germline, CDR1 is SQVTM and CDR2 is ANQGSEA. The CDR3 loop reads CSVEEGSYEQYF. CDR3 nucleotides: TGCAGCGTTGAAGAGGGATCTTACGAGCAGTACTTC.

This clone was seen a few times. The CDR3 nucleotides read TGCGCCAGCAAGACTGCTGCCGGACTTGGGAGCCGAAACAATGAGCAGTTCTTC. It translates to CASKTAAGLGSRNNEQFF. The V call is TRBV4-1, the J call TRBJ2-1; D possibly corresponds to TRBD2 (5 bases). CDR1 and CDR2 (germline): MGHRA, YSYEKL. V was trimmed by 7 bases and J by 5 bases, leaving 27 bases between them. The length of the CDR3 is 18 residues.

This clone has just a few counts. The chain employs TRBV7-6 and TRBJ2-7, with a weak D call TRBD1 (5 bases). The length of the CDR3 is 14 residues. The V gene lost 2 bases and the J gene lost 0 bases, with 8 bases spanning the gap. Germline lookup yields CDR1 SGHVS and CDR2 FNYEAQ. CDR3 residues: CASSLHQGSYEQYF. For the CDR3, the DNA is TGTGCCAGCAGCTTACACCAGGGCTCCTACGAGCAGTACTTC.

The chain is built from TRBV9 and TRBJ2-1; 11 positions agree with TRBD2. Germline V gives CDR1 SGDLS, CDR2 YYNGEE. The CDR3 sequence is 16 residues long. J lost 3 bases, V lost 2 bases, and 4 bases had no gene match. The CDR3 sequence is CASSVSGRGGYNEQFF. The CDR3 DNA is TGTGCCAGCAGCGTTAGCGGGAGGGGAGGCTACAATGAGCAGTTCTTC.

This chain uses TRBV28 with TRBJ1-1; a weak D match, TRBD1 (5 bases). Deletions cut 6 bases from V and 5 bases from J, with 16 bases between. Per germline, CDR1 MDHEN and CDR2 SYDVKM. The CDR3 runs to 14 residues. CDR3 sequence: CASSPAGLGTEAFF. CDR3 coding DNA: TGTGCCAGCAGCCCCGCAGGGCTTGGGACTGAAGCTTTCTTT.

This clone was seen ten or more times. V and J are TRBV5-1 and TRBJ2-3; tentatively, D is TRBD1 or TRBD2 (5 bases each). Germline CDR1 SGHRS, CDR2 YFSETQ. Trimming took off 5 bases at V and 0 bases at J, with 25 bases between the two ends. This CDR3 spans 19 amino acids. The CDR3 DNA sequence: TGCGCCAGCAGACCAGGGAGTGCCGGGTTGGGGGTTAGCACAGATACGCAGTATTTT. Translated, it gives CASRPGSAGLGVSTDTQYF.